This T cell receptor beta chain was observed in a study of naive and memory T cell subsets. Study-wide points: In naive cells, over 95% of TCR sequences were seen only once. The power law exponent of TCR abundance differed between naive and memory cells. A few larger clonotypes appeared in naive repertoires, especially CD8, possibly memory cells re-expressing CD45RA.

This clonotype has only a few counts. What it recognizes is unknown. This CDR3 is 14 amino acids long. Looked up from germline, CDR1 is MDHEN and CDR2 is SYDVKM. V shed 6 bases and J shed 0 bases, with 10 bases lying between them. Two oligonucleotides, mixed equimolar, formed the beta constant-region primer covering TRBC1 and TRBC2. The ligated cDNA underwent four PCR rounds using SP2 and nested alpha and beta constant-region primers. TCRdb itself ran the UMI-ligation and nested PCR reads through MiXCR, one entry per CDR3 protein. The sample carries 150,000 or so distinct CDR3 sequences, 22% recorded once.

Sequenced: naive CD4+ T cells from blood. This sequence was found in a human donor in good health. The rearrangement joins TRBV28 to TRBJ2-3; D gene unclear. The CDR3 region is CASSPGFSTDTQYF. CDR3 bases: TGTGCCAGCAGCCCCGGGTTCAGCACAGATACGCAGTATTTT.